This is a list of T cell receptor beta chains from one sample in a study of blood T cell repertoires in COVID-19. Generated by immunoSEQ multiplex PCR, the TCRdb table keeps only in-frame clones and is missing some. The table shows over 200,000 clones, with around 90% occurring only once. Sequencing input: PBMCs or T cells enriched from blood (not recorded which). Receptors were obtained from a woman aged 25 to 39 who had been exposed to COVID-19. Both conserved end residues are part of each CDR3. D genes are given only for firm matches. Clone sizes are given selectively: once, few, many, or a class where the clone is expanded.

d_call	j_call	clone_size	v_call	cdr3_aa	cdr3_nt
NA	TRBJ1-3	NA	TRBV19	CASTDMGIGNTIYF	TGTGCCAGTACGGACATGGGGATCGGAAACACCATATATTTT
NA	TRBJ2-3	NA	TRBV12-5	CASGSTIGTGTQYF	TGTGCTAGTGGCTCAACTATCGGTACAGGGACGCAGTATTTT
NA	TRBJ2-3	NA	TRBV15	CATSRARVSTDTQYF	TGTGCCACCAGCAGAGCCCGGGTTAGCACAGATACGCAGTATTTT
TRBD1	TRBJ1-2	NA	TRBV28	CASSLLGQNYGYTF	TGTGCCAGCAGTTTACTGGGACAGAACTATGGCTACACCTTC
TRBD2	TRBJ2-7	NA	TRBV12-3/TRBV12-4	CASSQGLADEQYF	TGTGCCAGCAGTCAGGGACTAGCGGACGAGCAGTACTTC
NA	TRBJ2-1	few	TRBV27	CASSPSIAVDEQFF	TGTGCCAGCAGCCCCTCTATAGCCGTGGATGAGCAGTTCTTC
NA	TRBJ1-5	NA	TRBV12-3/TRBV12-4	CASSIGGHQPQHF	TGTGCCAGCAGTATAGGAGGGCATCAGCCCCAGCATTTT
TRBD1	TRBJ1-5	NA	TRBV28	CASSSETGPSNQPQHF	TGTGCCAGCAGTTCAGAGACAGGGCCTAGCAATCAGCCCCAGCATTTT
NA	TRBJ2-7	NA	TRBV2	CASTRGRESSYEQYF	TGTGCCAGCACCAGGGGGCGGGAGAGTTCCTACGAGCAGTACTTC
NA	TRBJ1-5	NA	TRBV27	CASSFTEDQPQHF	TGTGCCAGCAGTTTTACGGAGGATCAGCCCCAGCATTTT
TRBD1	TRBJ2-7	NA	TRBV5-1	CASSWGQKAYEQYF	TGCGCCAGCTCCTGGGGACAGAAGGCCTACGAGCAGTACTTC
NA	TRBJ2-2	NA	TRBV15	CATSLGLPREGGELFF	TGTGCCACCAGTCTAGGACTACCGCGAGAGGGCGGGGAGCTGTTTTTT
TRBD1	TRBJ2-5	NA	TRBV9	CASSYGTAQETQYF	TGTGCCAGCAGCTACGGGACAGCCCAAGAGACCCAGTACTTC